The clone carrying this T cell receptor (beta chain) was recorded at least ten times. Its target is not known. This entry is derived from a study of spatial heterogeneity in lung cancer. Overall study: In the raw reads, each unique TCR and UMI combination was present more than ten times on average. Overall study findings and caveats: Ubiquitous expanded tumor TCRs showed up in blood more at resection than follow-up.

The time point denotes: sample taken at primary tumor resection. Extraction of whole RNA from tumor, nontumor lung or frozen PBMC preceded unsorted sequencing. One entry per CDR3 protein results from TCRdb running MiXCR on the 5' RACE reads. The table includes about 39,000 distinct CDR3 sequences, less than 6% detected once. Germline-derived CDR1 and CDR2 are SGHKS and YYEKEE (reference sequence). V lost 4 bases and J lost 1, with 9 bases in between. There are 14 residues in the CDR3. The V call is TRBV5-5, the J call TRBJ1-5, with a tentative D call TRBD1 (5 bases). The receptor was isolated from a male donor with early-stage non-small cell lung cancer. The sample was PBMCs, taken at surgery. The CDR3 nucleotides read TGTGCCAGCAGCCCGGGACCAAGCAATCAGCCCCAGCATTTT. Amino acids: CASSPGPSNQPQHF.